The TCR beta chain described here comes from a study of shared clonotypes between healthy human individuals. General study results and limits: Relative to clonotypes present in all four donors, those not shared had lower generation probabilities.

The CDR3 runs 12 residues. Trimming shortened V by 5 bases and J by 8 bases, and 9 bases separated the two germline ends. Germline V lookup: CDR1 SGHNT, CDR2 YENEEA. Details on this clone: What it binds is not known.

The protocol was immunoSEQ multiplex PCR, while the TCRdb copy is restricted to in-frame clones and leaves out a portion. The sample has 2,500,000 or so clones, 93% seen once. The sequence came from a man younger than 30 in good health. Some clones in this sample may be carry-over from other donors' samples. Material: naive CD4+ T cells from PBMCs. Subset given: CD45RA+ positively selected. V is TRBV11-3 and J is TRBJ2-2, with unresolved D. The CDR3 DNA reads TGTGCCAGCAGCCGCTCCCCAGGGGAGCTGTTTTTT. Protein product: CASSRSPGELFF.